Presented here are 30 T cell receptor beta chains from one specimen sequenced in a study of beta chain features in type 1 diabetes. Isolated RNA was reverse transcribed in full, so expressed TCRB transcripts were sequenced. Profiling relied on immunoSEQ multiplex PCR, and the TCRdb table lists in-frame clones only, not all of them. The sample records some 330,000 clones, more than 9.5% being singletons. Sequenced sample: naive CD4+ T cells from blood. The receptors here all came from a woman aged 25 to 39 in good health.

A few counts support this clone. This sequence joins TRBV20-1 and TRBJ2-1; a weak D match, TRBD1 (6 bases). Germline-derived CDR1 and CDR2 are DFQATT and SNEGSKA (reference sequence). CDR3 size: 11 residues. V was trimmed by 6 bases and J by 8 bases, leaving 11 bases between them. The CDR3 here is CSAQQGDEQFF. The DNA of the CDR3 is TGCAGTGCACAACAGGGTGATGAGCAGTTCTTC.

Only a few counts were recorded for this clone. The V gene is TRBV30, the J gene TRBJ1-2, with 10 bases that match TRBD1. The CDR3 runs to 14 residues. V was clipped by 1 base and J by 8 bases; unmatched bases: 7. The germline V gene encodes CDR1 GTSNPN and CDR2 SVGIG (reference sequence). The CDR3 nucleotides are TGTGCCTGGAGTGATGACAGGGGGCTAGGAGGCTACACCTTC. Its translation is CAWSDDRGLGGYTF.

This clone was seen only a few times. V is TRBV30 and J is TRBJ1-5; 7 nucleotides match TRBD1. Germline V CDR1 and CDR2: GTSNPN, SVGIG (reference sequence). The CDR3 runs 14 residues. V was pared by 1 base and J by 3 bases, with 3 bases of the junction left unmatched. The CDR3 sequence: CAWSEGTANQPQHF. The DNA for the CDR3 is TGTGCCTGGAGTGAAGGGACAGCCAATCAGCCCCAGCATTTT.

This clone was seen a few times. J is TRBJ2-2 and V is TRBV25-1, with D possibly TRBD2 on 6 matching bases. Germline CDR1 and CDR2: MGHDK and SYGVNS. V was clipped by 8 bases and J by 1 base, with 11 bases between them. CDR3 length equals 14 residues. The CDR3: CASHPGRNTGELFF. In nucleotides, the CDR3 is TGTGCCAGCCACCCCGGGAGGAACACCGGGGAGCTGTTTTTT.

Concerning this clone itself: This same CDR3 is encoded by further DNA sequences in the sample. The chain links TRBV14 to TRBJ1-1; tentative D call: TRBD1 (6 bases). Between the trimmed V and J ends, which lost 3 bases and 5 bases, there was a span of 10 bases. Germline CDR1 reads SGHDN; CDR2 reads FVKESK. This CDR3 is built from 13 residues. The CDR3 DNA follows: TGTGCCAGCAGCCAGGTAGGGGGAACTGAAGCTTTCTTT. Protein product: CASSQVGGTEAFF. Complete variable domain (other parts from reference TRBV14 and TRBJ1-1): EAGVTQFPSHSVIEKGQTVTLRCDPISGHDNLYWYRRVMGKEIKFLLHFVKESKQDESGMPNNRFLAERTGGTYSTLKVQPAELEDSGVYFCASSQVGGTEAFFGQGTRLTVV.

The chain has TRBV14 and TRBJ1-2; 9 nucleotides align to TRBD1. V gave up 5 bases and J gave up 6 bases; unmatched junction bases: 13. Per germline, CDR1 SGHDN and CDR2 FVKESK. The CDR3 is 16 residues long. The CDR3: CASSTAGTGINNGYTF. The CDR3 DNA reads TGTGCCAGCAGCACAGCCGGGACAGGGATCAATAATGGCTACACCTTC. Full variable domain (outside the CDR3, taken from reference TRBV14 and TRBJ1-2): EAGVTQFPSHSVIEKGQTVTLRCDPISGHDNLYWYRRVMGKEIKFLLHFVKESKQDESGMPNNRFLAERTGGTYSTLKVQPAELEDSGVYFCASSTAGTGINNGYTFGSGTRLTVV.

The rearrangement links TRBV9 to TRBJ2-5; 9 bases are a match to TRBD2. Germline-derived CDR1 and CDR2 are SGDLS and YYNGEE. V trimming: 4 bases; J trimming: 5 bases; junction bases outside the gene matches: 12. The length of the CDR3 is 16 residues. CDR3 amino acids: CASSPHPAGGGETQYF. Here the CDR3 DNA reads TGTGCCAGCAGCCCACACCCAGCGGGAGGTGGGGAGACCCAGTACTTC.

The chain links TRBV7-3 to TRBJ2-3, with D maybe TRBD2 (5 bases). Germline loops: CDR1 SGHTA, CDR2 FQGTGA. The V end lost 3 bases, the J end lost 5 bases, and 12 bases lay between the germline ends. The CDR3 covers 14 residues. The CDR3 coding sequence is TGTGCCAGCAGCTTGGCGGCTAGCCAAGATACGCAGTATTTT. Its translation is CASSLAASQDTQYF.

The V gene is TRBV25-1, the J gene TRBJ1-1; weak D call: TRBD1 (5 bases). The V end lost 11 bases, the J end lost 7 bases, and 11 bases lay between the germline ends. The CDR3 contains 10 residues. The germline gives CDR1 MGHDK, CDR2 SYGVNS. The CDR3 DNA is TGTGCCGCTGGGGCCGTTGAAGCTTTCTTT. It translates to CAAGAVEAFF.

This clone turned up a few times. The chain uses TRBV7-6 and TRBJ2-7, with no clear D. Trimming stripped 3 bases from V and 1 base from J, with 16 bases between. Germline-derived CDR1 and CDR2 are SGHVS and FNYEAQ. CDR3 length: 16 amino acids. In DNA, the CDR3 is TGTGCCAGCAGCTTTAATTCCGGTTCCCTATCCTACGAGCAGTACTTC. It specifies CASSFNSGSLSYEQYF.

This clone was observed a few times. The V gene is TRBV28, the J gene TRBJ2-1; the D gene is possibly TRBD2 (6 bases). Trimming took off 8 bases at V and 7 bases at J, with 21 bases between the two ends. The CDR3 totals 15 residues. Germline V CDR1 and CDR2: MDHEN, SYDVKM. For the CDR3, the DNA is TGTGCCAGCCAATCCCCGGAGGGCCGGAGAAATGAGCAGTTCTTC. Translated, it gives CASQSPEGRRNEQFF.

The chain combines TRBV5-1 with TRBJ2-1, with a tentative D call TRBD2 (6 bases). The CDR3 length is 15 residues. The V gene's germline CDR1 is SGHRS and CDR2 YFSETQ. V gave up 2 bases and J gave up 5 bases, with 14 bases separating them. This CDR3 reads CASSFLNGRDNEQFF. CDR3 bases: TGCGCCAGCAGCTTTTTAAACGGGAGAGACAATGAGCAGTTCTTC.

This clone was seen only a few times. The V and J genes are TRBV4-1 and TRBJ2-1; TRBD2 matches at 15 bases. The CDR3 loop spans 18 amino acids. Germline V gives CDR1 MGHRA, CDR2 YSYEKL. J was trimmed by 1 base and V by 1 base; bases with no gene match: 2. DNA of the CDR3: TGCGCCAGCAGCCAAGTTGGGACTAGCGGGAGGTCCTACAATGAGCAGTTCTTC. It translates to CASSQVGTSGRSYNEQFF.

This clone was seen only a few times. The chain joins TRBV30 to TRBJ2-7; the D is unclear. The CDR3 totals 12 residues. The germline CDR1 and CDR2 sequences are GTSNPN and SVGIG (reference sequence). With 8 bases removed from V and 9 bases from J, the gap between germline ends came to 20 bases. This CDR3 is CAGSVAAVGQYF. In nucleotides, the CDR3 is TGTGCCGGCTCGGTTGCCGCGGTCGGGCAGTACTTC.

This clone was detected a few times. Different DNA sequences within this sample yield the same CDR3. V and J are TRBV19 and TRBJ1-1; D may be TRBD1 (6 bases). Germline values: CDR1 LNHDA, CDR2 SQIVND (reference sequence). The CDR3 spans 13 residues. Between the trimmed V and J ends, which lost 8 bases and 0 bases, there was a span of 10 bases. The CDR3 sequence is CASRGQLNTEAFF. CDR3 DNA sequence: TGTGCCAGTCGAGGACAGTTGAACACTGAAGCTTTCTTT. Using reference TRBV19 and TRBJ1-1 for the parts outside the CDR3, the full variable domain is DGGITQSPKYLFRKEGQNVTLSCEQNLNHDAMYWYRQDPGQGLRLIYYSQIVNDFQKGDIAEGYSVSREKKESFPLTVTSAQKNPTAFYLCASRGQLNTEAFFGQGTRLTVV.

The chain joins TRBV14 to TRBJ1-1; D possibly corresponds to TRBD1 (5 bases). CDR3 length: 18 residues. Germline CDR1 reads SGHDN; CDR2 reads FVKESK. With 3 bases removed from V and 3 bases from J, the gap between germline ends came to 23 bases. The DNA for the CDR3 is TGTGCCAGCAGCCAGTACCGGTTTAGGGGAATCCTAGACACTGAAGCTTTCTTT. It translates to CASSQYRFRGILDTEAFF. Full variable domain (remainder filled in from reference TRBV14 and TRBJ1-1): EAGVTQFPSHSVIEKGQTVTLRCDPISGHDNLYWYRRVMGKEIKFLLHFVKESKQDESGMPNNRFLAERTGGTYSTLKVQPAELEDSGVYFCASSQYRFRGILDTEAFFGQGTRLTVV.

This clone turned up a few times. V is TRBV5-1 and J is TRBJ1-4; D possibly corresponds to TRBD1 (6 bases). Trimming cost V 0 bases and J 5 bases, with 14 bases left between them. The CDR3 has 16 residues. CDR1 and CDR2 (germline): SGHRS, YFSETQ. The CDR3, as DNA: TGCGCCAGCAGCTTGGCCAGTGGGGGCTCAAATGAAAAACTGTTTTTT. Residues: CASSLASGGSNEKLFF.

In its sample, this clone was seen a few times. The rearrangement links TRBV7-9 to TRBJ1-3; D may be TRBD1 (5 bases). CDR1 is SEHNR and CDR2 is FQNEAQ in the germline V gene (reference sequence). V was clipped by 3 bases and J by 0 bases, with 9 bases between them. The CDR3 totals 15 residues. The CDR3 DNA sequence: TGTGCCAGCAGCTTTTATCAGGGCTCTGGAAACACCATATATTTT. Translating it yields CASSFYQGSGNTIYF.

This chain's CDR3 is CASRESGTSTDTQYF. The CDR3 nucleotides read TGTGCCAGCAGGGAAAGCGGGACTAGCACAGATACGCAGTATTTT. V is TRBV2 and J is TRBJ2-3; 7 bases match TRBD2. After removal of 6 bases from V and 0 bases from J, the junction contained 6 bases not matched to a gene. The CDR3 has 15 amino acids. The V gene's germline CDR1 is SNHLY and CDR2 FYNNEI.

This clone has just a few counts. The sample contains more than one DNA sequence encoding this CDR3. V gene TRBV7-2 combines with J gene TRBJ1-5; D is undetermined. CDR3 length: 15 amino acids. The germline gives CDR1 SGHTA, CDR2 FQGNSA. V was trimmed by 4 bases and J by 0 bases, leaving 10 bases between them. Written as DNA, the CDR3 is TGTGCCAGCAGCTCCTCAGGATATAGCAATCAGCCCCAGCATTTT. Its translation is CASSSSGYSNQPQHF.

This chain connects TRBV5-4 to TRBJ1-1, with D uncertain. CDR1 and CDR2 from the germline V gene are SGHNT and YYREEE (reference sequence). V dropped 4 bases and J dropped 0 bases, with 16 bases sitting between them. The CDR3 extends over 16 amino acids. The chain's CDR3 is CASSRGGVRLNTEAFF. In DNA form, the CDR3 reads TGTGCCAGCAGCCGCGGCGGGGTAAGGCTGAACACTGAAGCTTTCTTT.

The chain has TRBV7-2 and TRBJ1-1; 11 bases are shared with TRBD1. V lost 1 base, J lost 4 bases, and 2 bases stayed unmatched. The germline gives CDR1 SGHTA, CDR2 FQGNSA. The CDR3 is 15 amino acids. The CDR3 bases are TGTGCCAGCAGCTTAGTGGGGACAGGGGGCACTGAAGCTTTCTTT. Protein: CASSLVGTGGTEAFF. The variable domain in full, completed from reference TRBV7-2 and TRBJ1-1, reads GAGVSQSPSNKVTEKGKDVELRCDPISGHTALYWYRQSLGQGLEFLIYFQGNSAPDKSGLPSDRFSAERTGGSVSTLTIQRTQQEDSAVYLCASSLVGTGGTEAFFGQGTRLTVV.

V usage is TRBV28 and J usage is TRBJ2-7; the match to TRBD1 covers 7 bases. Germline CDR1 is MDHEN and CDR2 is SYDVKM. The CDR3 sequence is 13 residues long. The trim removed 5 bases at V and 12 bases at J, leaving 13 bases unmatched. This CDR3 reads CASSTTGQLTGYF. The DNA for the CDR3 is TGTGCCAGCAGTACCACGGGACAGCTTACGGGGTACTTC.

The CDR3 region is CASSTTRDRERPEAFF. The CDR3, as DNA: TGTGCCAGTAGTACCACCAGGGACAGAGAGCGGCCTGAAGCTTTCTTT. The chain carries TRBV19 and TRBJ1-1; 7 bases line up with TRBD1. Trimming at V came to 4 bases and at J to 6 bases, leaving 14 bases not matched to a gene. The germline gives CDR1 LNHDA, CDR2 SQIVND (reference sequence). The CDR3 runs to 16 residues.

The genes are TRBV7-2 and TRBJ2-3; 11 nucleotides agree with TRBD2. Germline V gene lookup returns CDR1 SGHTA and CDR2 FQGNSA. The CDR3 extends over 16 amino acids. V gave up 4 bases and J gave up 4 bases; unmatched junction bases: 7. The CDR3 reads CASSSRLAGSPDTQYF. The CDR3 DNA follows: TGTGCCAGCAGCTCCCGACTAGCGGGGTCCCCAGATACGCAGTATTTT.

The rearrangement joins TRBV5-1 to TRBJ2-5, with 7 nucleotides matching TRBD1. CDR1 and CDR2 from the germline V gene are SGHRS and YFSETQ. This CDR3 is built from 15 residues. V trimming: 0 bases; J trimming: 1 base; junction bases outside the gene matches: 3. In nucleotides, the CDR3 is TGCGCCAGCAGCTTGGCGACAGGGTCCCAAGAGACCCAGTACTTC. Encoded protein: CASSLATGSQETQYF.

The V gene is TRBV5-1, the J gene TRBJ1-2; D perhaps matches TRBD1 (6 bases). Trimming removed 2 bases at V and 2 bases at J, with 7 bases between. The CDR3 sequence is 13 residues long. Germline V gives CDR1 SGHRS, CDR2 YFSETQ. CDR3 region: CASSFDRNYGYTF. CDR3 bases: TGCGCCAGCAGCTTCGACAGGAACTATGGCTACACCTTC.

V and J are TRBV7-3 and TRBJ1-1; the D is unclear. Germline V lookup: CDR1 SGHTA, CDR2 FQGTGA. This CDR3 comprises 13 residues. V lost 5 bases and J 0 bases, leaving 7 bases between the germline ends. CDR3: CASSEQLNTEAFF. The DNA for the CDR3 is TGTGCCAGCAGCGAACAGTTGAACACTGAAGCTTTCTTT.

This clone was counted between two and nine times. J is TRBJ2-5 and V is TRBV7-2; D gene uncertain. This CDR3 has 13 residues. Germline V gives CDR1 SGHTA, CDR2 FQGNSA. V was trimmed by 1 base and J by 3 bases, leaving 6 bases between them. CDR3 region: CASSLEPEETQYF. In nucleotides, the CDR3 is TGTGCCAGCAGCTTAGAGCCTGAAGAGACCCAGTACTTC.

This clone has only a few counts. The chain is built from TRBV11-1 and TRBJ2-1; TRBD2 matches 9 bases. V dropped 2 bases and J dropped 6; count of bases not matched to a gene: 5. This CDR3 contains 15 residues. CDR1 and CDR2 (germline): SGHAT, FQDESV (reference sequence). This chain's CDR3 is CASSLKREVLNEQFF. The CDR3 coding sequence is TGTGCCAGCAGCTTAAAGCGGGAGGTTCTCAATGAGCAGTTCTTC. Combining the CDR3 with reference TRBV11-1 and TRBJ2-1 gives the whole variable domain EAEVAQSPRYKITEKSQAVAFWCDPISGHATLYWYRQILGQGPELLVQFQDESVVDDSQLPKDRFSAERLKGVDSTLKIQPAELGDSAMYLCASSLKREVLNEQFFGPGTRLTVL.